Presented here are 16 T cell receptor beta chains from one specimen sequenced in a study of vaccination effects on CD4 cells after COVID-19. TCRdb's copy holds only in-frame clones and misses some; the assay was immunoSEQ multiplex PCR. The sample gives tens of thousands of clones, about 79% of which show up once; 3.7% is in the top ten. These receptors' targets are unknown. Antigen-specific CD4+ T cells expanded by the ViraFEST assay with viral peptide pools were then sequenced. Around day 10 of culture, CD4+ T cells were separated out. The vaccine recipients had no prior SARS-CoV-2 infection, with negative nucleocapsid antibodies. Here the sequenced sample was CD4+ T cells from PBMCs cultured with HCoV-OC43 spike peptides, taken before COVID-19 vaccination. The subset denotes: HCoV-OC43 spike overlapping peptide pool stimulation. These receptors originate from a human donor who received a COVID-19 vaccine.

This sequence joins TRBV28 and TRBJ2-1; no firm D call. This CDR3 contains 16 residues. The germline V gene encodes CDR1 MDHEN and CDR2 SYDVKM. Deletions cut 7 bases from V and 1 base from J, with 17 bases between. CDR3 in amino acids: CASTTVGTRSYNEQFF. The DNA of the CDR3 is TGTGCCAGCACCACGGTGGGCACCAGGTCCTACAATGAGCAGTTCTTC.

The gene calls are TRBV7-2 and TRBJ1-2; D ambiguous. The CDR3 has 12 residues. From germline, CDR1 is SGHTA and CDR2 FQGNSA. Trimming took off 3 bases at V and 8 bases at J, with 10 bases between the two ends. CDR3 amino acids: CASSFSAGGYTF. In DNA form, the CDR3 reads TGTGCCAGCAGCTTCTCCGCGGGGGGCTACACCTTC.

CDR3 region: CASSLGRQTNSPLHF. CDR3 DNA: TGTGCCAGCAGCTTAGGGCGGCAGACTAATTCACCCCTCCACTTT. This sequence joins TRBV7-2 and TRBJ1-6; D is ambiguous. Trimming shortened V by 1 base and J by 6 bases, and 10 bases separated the two germline ends. The CDR3 is made up of 15 amino acids. Germline V CDR1 and CDR2: SGHTA, FQGNSA.

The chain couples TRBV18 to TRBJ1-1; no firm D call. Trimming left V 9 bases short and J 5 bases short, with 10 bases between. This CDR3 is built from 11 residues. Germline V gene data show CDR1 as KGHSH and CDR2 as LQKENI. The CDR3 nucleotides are TGTGCCAGTCGCGTTGGGACTGAAGCTTTCTTT. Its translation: CASRVGTEAFF.

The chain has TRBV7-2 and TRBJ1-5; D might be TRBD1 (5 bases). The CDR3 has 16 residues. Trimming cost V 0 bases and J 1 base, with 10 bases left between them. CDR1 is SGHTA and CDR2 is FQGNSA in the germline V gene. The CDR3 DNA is TGTGCCAGCAGCTTAGCGCTGGGGGGGAGCAATCAGCCCCAGCATTTT. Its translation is CASSLALGGSNQPQHF.

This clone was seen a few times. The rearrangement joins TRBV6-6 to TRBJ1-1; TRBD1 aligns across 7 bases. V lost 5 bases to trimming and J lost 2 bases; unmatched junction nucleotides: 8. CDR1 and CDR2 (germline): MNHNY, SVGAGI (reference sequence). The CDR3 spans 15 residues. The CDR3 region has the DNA TGTGCCAGCAGTGGCGGCGGACAGGCCAACACTGAAGCTTTCTTT. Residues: CASSGGGQANTEAFF.

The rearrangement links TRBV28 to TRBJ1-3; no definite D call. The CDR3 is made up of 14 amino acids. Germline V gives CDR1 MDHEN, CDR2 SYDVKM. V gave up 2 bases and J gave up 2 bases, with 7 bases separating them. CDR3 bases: TGTGCCAGCAGTTTAGTGACGGCTGGAAACACCATATATTTT. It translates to CASSLVTAGNTIYF.

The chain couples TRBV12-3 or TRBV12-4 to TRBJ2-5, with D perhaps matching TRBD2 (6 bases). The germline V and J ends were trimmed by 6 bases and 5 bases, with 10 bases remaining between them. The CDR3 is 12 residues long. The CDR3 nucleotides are TGTGCCAGCAGCGACGGGGGTGAGACCCAGTACTTC. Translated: CASSDGGETQYF.

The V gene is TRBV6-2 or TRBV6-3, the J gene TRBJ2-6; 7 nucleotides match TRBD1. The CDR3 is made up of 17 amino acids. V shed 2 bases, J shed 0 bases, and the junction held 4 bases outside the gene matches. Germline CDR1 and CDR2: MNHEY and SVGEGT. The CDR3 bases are TGTGCCAGCAGTTACGGGGGACAGTTCTCTGGGGCCAACGTCCTGACTTTC. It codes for CASSYGGQFSGANVLTF.

CDR3: CASSQDGSRPGANVLTF. CDR3 coding DNA: TGTGCCAGCAGCCAAGATGGCAGCAGACCTGGGGCCAACGTCCTGACTTTC. The rearrangement uses TRBV3-1 (or the pseudogene TRBV3-2) and TRBJ2-6; D gene ambiguous. Germline V gene data show CDR1 as LGHDT and CDR2 as YNNKEL (reference sequence). The CDR3 has 17 residues. Trimming stripped 0 bases from V and 2 bases from J, with 11 bases between.

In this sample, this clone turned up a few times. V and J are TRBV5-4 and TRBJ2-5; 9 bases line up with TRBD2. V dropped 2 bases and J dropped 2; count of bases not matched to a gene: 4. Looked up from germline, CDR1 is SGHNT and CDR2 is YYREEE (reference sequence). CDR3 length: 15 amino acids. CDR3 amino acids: CASSLLTSGQETQYF. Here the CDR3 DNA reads TGTGCCAGCAGCTTACTGACTAGCGGACAAGAGACCCAGTACTTC.

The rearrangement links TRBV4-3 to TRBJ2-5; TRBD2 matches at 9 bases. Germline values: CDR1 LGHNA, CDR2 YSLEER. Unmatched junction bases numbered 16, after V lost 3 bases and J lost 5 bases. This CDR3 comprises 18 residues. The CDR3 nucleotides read TGCGCCAGCAGCCAGGGCCGGGGGGGCGGGGGGGCTTGGGAGACCCAGTACTTC. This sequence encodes CASSQGRGGGGAWETQYF.

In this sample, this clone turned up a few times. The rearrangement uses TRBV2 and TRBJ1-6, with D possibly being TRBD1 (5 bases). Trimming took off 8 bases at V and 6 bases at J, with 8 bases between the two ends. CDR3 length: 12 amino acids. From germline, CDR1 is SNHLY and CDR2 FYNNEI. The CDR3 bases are TGTGCCAGCCGGGACCGTAATTCACCCCTCCACTTT. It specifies CASRDRNSPLHF.

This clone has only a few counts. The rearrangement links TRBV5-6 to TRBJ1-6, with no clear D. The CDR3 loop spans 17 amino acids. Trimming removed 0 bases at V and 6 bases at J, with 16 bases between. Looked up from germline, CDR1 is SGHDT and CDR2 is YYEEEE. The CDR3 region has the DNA TGTGCCAGCAGCTTGGGGGCTTCGAGGGAGGGTAATTCACCCCTCCACTTT. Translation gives CASSLGASREGNSPLHF.

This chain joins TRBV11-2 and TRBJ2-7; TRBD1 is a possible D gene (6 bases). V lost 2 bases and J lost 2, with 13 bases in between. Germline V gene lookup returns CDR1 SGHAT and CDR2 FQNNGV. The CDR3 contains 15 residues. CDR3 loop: CASSLRGQGTYEQYV. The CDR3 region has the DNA TGTGCCAGCAGCTTACGAGGGCAGGGGACCTACGAGCAGTACGTC.

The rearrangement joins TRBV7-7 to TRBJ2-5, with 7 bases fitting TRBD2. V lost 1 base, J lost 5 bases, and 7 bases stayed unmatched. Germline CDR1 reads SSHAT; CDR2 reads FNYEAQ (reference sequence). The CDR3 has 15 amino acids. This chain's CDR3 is CASSLGSGGWETQYF. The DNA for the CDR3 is TGTGCCAGCAGCTTAGGGTCGGGAGGCTGGGAGACCCAGTACTTC.